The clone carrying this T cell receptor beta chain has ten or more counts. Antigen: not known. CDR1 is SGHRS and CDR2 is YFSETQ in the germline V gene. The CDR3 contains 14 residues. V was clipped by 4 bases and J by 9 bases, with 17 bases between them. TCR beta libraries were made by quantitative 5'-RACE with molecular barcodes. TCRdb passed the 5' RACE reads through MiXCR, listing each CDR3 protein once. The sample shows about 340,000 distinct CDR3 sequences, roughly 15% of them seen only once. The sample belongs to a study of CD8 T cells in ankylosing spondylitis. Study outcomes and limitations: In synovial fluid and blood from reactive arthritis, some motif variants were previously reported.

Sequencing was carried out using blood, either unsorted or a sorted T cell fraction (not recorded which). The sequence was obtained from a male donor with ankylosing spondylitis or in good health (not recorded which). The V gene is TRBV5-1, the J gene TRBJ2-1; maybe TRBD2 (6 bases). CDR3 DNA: TGCGCCAGCAGCCCCGGACCCGGGGGAGGTGAGCAGTTCTTC. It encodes CASSPGPGGGEQFF.